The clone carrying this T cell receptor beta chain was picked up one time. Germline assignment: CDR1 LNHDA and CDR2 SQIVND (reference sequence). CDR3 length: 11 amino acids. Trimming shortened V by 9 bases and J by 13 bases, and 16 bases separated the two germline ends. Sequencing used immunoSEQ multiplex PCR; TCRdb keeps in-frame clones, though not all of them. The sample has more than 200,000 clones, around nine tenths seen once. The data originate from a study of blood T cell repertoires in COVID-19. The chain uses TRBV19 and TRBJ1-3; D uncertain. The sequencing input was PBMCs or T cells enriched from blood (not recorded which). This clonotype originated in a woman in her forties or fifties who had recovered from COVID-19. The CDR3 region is CASGLASGIYF. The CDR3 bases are TGTGCCAGCGGACTAGCCTCGGGGATATATTTT.